The next 32 T cell receptor beta chains were all read from a single sample in a study of T-cell memory formation after mild COVID-19. Each CDR3 protein is one row after TCRdb ran MiXCR on the 5' RACE reads. The sample lists about 400,000 distinct CDR3 sequences, under 25% occurring once. The specimen sequenced was PBMCs or a T cell subset sorted from them (not recorded which). The receptors shown here come from an adult woman who had mild COVID-19 (a few samples of this study predate the infection). Cell type and time point are not known.

The gene calls are TRBV6-1 and TRBJ1-6, with D perhaps TRBD1 (6 bases). Germline CDR1 is MNHNS and CDR2 is SASEGT. V lost 2 bases to trimming and J lost 7 bases, with 9 bases between them. CDR3 length equals 14 residues. The CDR3 nucleotides read TGTGCCAGCAGTGAAACAGGGTTGAATTCACCCCTCCACTTT. Its protein product is CASSETGLNSPLHF.

This clonotype turned up a few times. This chain uses TRBV7-9 with TRBJ2-7; the D gene is possibly TRBD1 (8 bases). The germline gives CDR1 SEHNR, CDR2 FQNEAQ (reference sequence). The ends were cut back, 5 bases at V and 3 bases at J, with 17 bases in the middle. The CDR3 loop spans 15 amino acids. CDR3 nucleotide sequence: TGTGCCAGCAGCCGGACAGGGACTAAGGACTACGAGCAGTACTTC. Translated: CASSRTGTKDYEQYF.

The rearrangement uses TRBV3-1 and TRBJ2-1, with a tentative D call TRBD2 (6 bases). The V gene's germline CDR1 is LGHDT and CDR2 YNNKEL (reference sequence). The CDR3 totals 15 residues. The germline V and J ends were trimmed by 0 bases and 6 bases, with 12 bases remaining between them. The CDR3 DNA follows: TGTGCCAGCAGCCAAGACTTACTAGCTGCCAATGAGCAGTTCTTC. Translated, it gives CASSQDLLAANEQFF.

The rearrangement joins TRBV4-1 to TRBJ2-1; D may be TRBD1 or TRBD2 (5 bases each). The CDR3 length is 13 residues. Trimming cost V 1 base and J 10 bases, with 11 bases left between them. Germline V CDR1 and CDR2: MGHRA, YSYEKL. The CDR3 DNA reads TGCGCCAGCAGCCAAGTTTCGGGGCCAGAGCAGTTCTTC. Translating it yields CASSQVSGPEQFF.

A few counts support this clonotype. The chain joins TRBV7-9 to TRBJ1-1; possible D gene TRBD1, 6 bases. Germline V gene data show CDR1 as SEHNR and CDR2 as FQNEAQ (reference sequence). CDR3 size: 15 residues. V was shortened by 1 base and J by 7 bases, with 16 bases between the two germline ends. The CDR3: CASSLEGSGVHEAFF. The CDR3 DNA reads TGTGCCAGCAGCTTAGAGGGGTCAGGGGTTCATGAAGCTTTCTTT.

The chain couples TRBV24-1 to TRBJ2-3; 9 bases fit TRBD1. The CDR3 sequence is 17 residues long. Germline lookup yields CDR1 KGHDR and CDR2 SFDVKD. V was clipped by 3 bases and J by 4 bases; unmatched bases: 10. CDR3 sequence (DNA): TGTGCCACCAGTGATATCAGACAGGGGGGGGGCCCAGATACGCAGTATTTT. Translation: CATSDIRQGGGPDTQYF.

The J gene is TRBJ1-2, the V gene TRBV5-1; possible D gene TRBD1, 5 bases. Looked up from germline, CDR1 is SGHRS and CDR2 is YFSETQ. The CDR3 extends over 15 amino acids. V was shortened by 0 bases and J by 5 bases, with 14 bases between the two germline ends. The CDR3 spells CASSLVGREGYGYTF. CDR3 DNA sequence: TGCGCCAGCAGCTTGGTGGGGCGAGAAGGTTATGGCTACACCTTC.

The rearrangement links TRBV12-3 or TRBV12-4 to TRBJ2-1; D call uncertain. Trimming pared 2 bases from V and 6 bases from J, leaving 8 bases between. The CDR3 spans 13 residues. Written as DNA, the CDR3 is TGTGCCAGCAGTTTAACGGTAATCAATGAGCAGTTCTTC. Its protein product is CASSLTVINEQFF.

The chain combines TRBV25-1 with TRBJ2-4, with D perhaps TRBD1 (5 bases). The CDR3 spans 15 residues. V was trimmed by 3 bases and J by 6 bases, leaving 15 bases between them. Germline V gene sequence: CDR1 MGHDK, CDR2 SYGVNS. The CDR3 DNA is TGTGCCAGCAGTGAGGAAGGGGTCCTTGGAAACATTCAGTACTTC. This translates into CASSEEGVLGNIQYF.

This clonotype was observed a few times. V is TRBV29-1 and J is TRBJ1-3; 9 bases match TRBD1. Germline CDR1 SQVTM, CDR2 ANQGSEA. With V trimmed by 7 bases and J by 3 bases, 4 bases remained unmatched. The CDR3 is made up of 13 amino acids. CDR3 region: CSAGQGNGNTIYF. CDR3 nucleotides: TGCAGCGCGGGACAGGGTAATGGAAACACCATATATTTT. Full variable domain (outside the CDR3, taken from reference TRBV29-1 and TRBJ1-3): SAVISQKPSRDICQRGTSLTIQCQVDSQVTMMFWYRQQPGQSLTLIATANQGSEATYESGFVIDKFPISRPNLTFSTLTVSNMSPEDSSIYLCSAGQGNGNTIYFGEGSWLTVV.

This clonotype has ten or more counts. J is TRBJ2-5 and V is TRBV5-1, with D perhaps TRBD1 (6 bases). This CDR3 contains 14 residues. The V end lost 4 bases, the J end lost 5 bases, and 15 bases lay between the germline ends. CDR1 is SGHRS and CDR2 is YFSETQ in the germline V gene. The CDR3 nucleotides are TGCGCCAGCAGCAAGCAAGGGGGAGTGGAGACCCAGTACTTC. Translated, it gives CASSKQGGVETQYF. The variable domain in full, completed from reference TRBV5-1 and TRBJ2-5, reads KAGVTQTPRYLIKTRGQQVTLSCSPISGHRSVSWYQQTPGQGLQFLFEYFSETQRNKGNFPGRFSGRQFSNSRSEMNVSTLELGDSALYLCASSKQGGVETQYFGPGTRLLVL.

This clonotype was seen ten or more times. This chain connects TRBV2 to TRBJ2-5; D possibly corresponds to TRBD2 (7 bases). Germline-derived CDR1 and CDR2 are SNHLY and FYNNEI. The CDR3 extends over 16 amino acids. The V and J ends lost 1 base and 5 bases respectively, with 17 bases between them. The CDR3 here is CASSEGAGAAWETQYF. The CDR3 region has the DNA TGTGCCAGCAGTGAAGGCGCGGGGGCTGCTTGGGAGACCCAGTACTTC.

V is TRBV7-9 and J is TRBJ2-1; unclear D gene. Trimming took 0 bases from V and 9 from J, leaving 3 bases between them. The CDR3 contains 11 residues. Germline loops: CDR1 SEHNR, CDR2 FQNEAQ (reference sequence). CDR3 in amino acids: CASSLASEQFF. The CDR3 coding sequence is TGTGCCAGCAGCTTAGCAAGTGAGCAGTTCTTC.

The V call is TRBV30, the J call TRBJ1-1; D gene unclear. Between the trimmed V and J ends, which lost 3 bases and 10 bases, there was a span of 18 bases. CDR1 and CDR2 from the germline V gene are GTSNPN and SVGIG (reference sequence). The CDR3 is 13 residues long. Here the CDR3 DNA reads TGTGCCTGGAGGGCCCGAGCTTCGGTGGGAGCTTTCTTT. It codes for CAWRARASVGAFF.

This clonotype was seen more than once but under ten times. V and J are TRBV12-3 or TRBV12-4 and TRBJ1-2; tentatively, D is TRBD1 (5 bases). This CDR3 spans 12 amino acids. Trimming shortened V by 5 bases and J by 8 bases, and 12 bases separated the two germline ends. Here the CDR3 DNA reads TGTGCCAGCAGTGATCAGGGTGTCGGCTACACCTTC. It specifies CASSDQGVGYTF.

A few counts support this clonotype. J is TRBJ2-3 and V is TRBV21-1; the D call in the table, TRBD2, was not verified against the DNA. TRBV21-1 is shown as a pseudogene. The CDR3 consists of 17 residues. The CDR3 DNA is TGTGCCAGCAGCAGGAGGAGGGCTAGCGGGAGGTCAGATACGCAGTATTTT. This gives the protein CASSRRRASGRSDTQYF.

This clonotype showed up just a few times. In DNA, the CDR3 is TGCGCCAGCAGCCAAGGCTCCGGGACAGTCCCATGGGAGCAGTTCTTC. Protein: CASSQGSGTVPWEQFF. The chain combines TRBV4-1 with TRBJ2-1, with 7 bases identical to TRBD1. Germline V gene lookup returns CDR1 MGHRA and CDR2 YSYEKL. The CDR3 has 16 amino acids. The J segment lost 10 bases and the V segment lost 1 base, leaving 13 bases of the junction unmatched.

This clonotype has more than one count but fewer than ten. This chain uses TRBV12-3 or TRBV12-4 with TRBJ2-7, with 13 positions matching TRBD2. V lost 6 bases to trimming and J lost 4 bases; unmatched junction nucleotides: 6. The CDR3 runs 15 residues. This CDR3 reads CASSRLAGGHYEQYF. CDR3 nucleotides: TGTGCCAGCAGCAGACTAGCGGGGGGACATTACGAGCAGTACTTC.

The table lists this clonotype with a few counts. The V gene is TRBV12-3 or TRBV12-4, the J gene TRBJ1-1; 10 nucleotides line up with TRBD1. V lost 7 bases to trimming and J lost 2 bases; unmatched junction nucleotides: 16. The length of the CDR3 is 18 residues. The CDR3 reads CASTLTGDRGYLNTEAFF. The DNA of the CDR3 is TGTGCCAGCACCTTAACTGGGGACAGGGGATACCTAAACACTGAAGCTTTCTTT.

This chain's CDR3 is CASSSSGTGRGKKQFF. The CDR3 DNA sequence: TGTGCCAGCAGCTCTTCCGGGACAGGGAGGGGAAAAAAACAGTTCTTC. J is TRBJ2-1 and V is TRBV7-2; 9 bases align to TRBD1. The V gene's germline CDR1 is SGHTA and CDR2 FQGNSA. This CDR3 region has 16 residues. V was pared by 4 bases and J by 13 bases, with 17 bases of the junction left unmatched.

In this sample, this clonotype turned up a few times. The chain combines TRBV11-3 with TRBJ2-7, with 8 nucleotides matching TRBD2. CDR3 size: 14 residues. V dropped 5 bases and J dropped 0; count of bases not matched to a gene: 3. Germline assignment: CDR1 SGHNT and CDR2 YENEEA. The DNA for the CDR3 is TGTGCCAGCAGCCTCGGGGGGGACTCCTACGAGCAGTACTTC. This sequence encodes CASSLGGDSYEQYF.

This clonotype was counted many times. The gene calls are TRBV5-1 and TRBJ2-2; D gene unclear. V was cut by 1 base and J by 5 bases, with 6 bases left in between. Germline CDR1 SGHRS, CDR2 YFSETQ. The CDR3 sequence is 13 residues long. Here the CDR3 DNA reads TGCGCCAGCAGCTTGTTCGGGACCGGGGAGCTGTTTTTT. Translated, it gives CASSLFGTGELFF.

The chain is built from TRBV5-4 and TRBJ2-1, with TRBD1 identical over 9 bases. Germline CDR1 and CDR2: SGHNT and YYREEE (reference sequence). The CDR3 extends over 13 amino acids. The ends lost 4 bases at V and 6 bases at J; junction bases unmatched: 2. The CDR3 sequence: CASSVTGGNEQFF. CDR3 bases: TGTGCCAGCAGCGTGACAGGGGGCAATGAGCAGTTCTTC.

CDR3 protein: CASSSGRTYGYTF. The CDR3 region has the DNA TGCGCCAGCAGCTCGGGACGGACCTATGGCTACACCTTC. The chain carries TRBV5-1 and TRBJ1-2; D perhaps matches TRBD1 (5 bases). Looked up from germline, CDR1 is SGHRS and CDR2 is YFSETQ. V was cut by 3 bases and J by 4 bases, with 10 bases left in between. This CDR3 spans 13 amino acids. The full variable domain, rest sourced from reference TRBV5-1 and TRBJ1-2, is KAGVTQTPRYLIKTRGQQVTLSCSPISGHRSVSWYQQTPGQGLQFLFEYFSETQRNKGNFPGRFSGRQFSNSRSEMNVSTLELGDSALYLCASSSGRTYGYTFGSGTRLTVV.

The table lists this clonotype with a few counts. This chain joins TRBV4-1 and TRBJ1-1; D not resolved. Looked up from germline, CDR1 is MGHRA and CDR2 is YSYEKL. V dropped 0 bases and J dropped 7 bases, with 6 bases sitting between them. The CDR3 runs to 12 residues. CDR3 DNA sequence: TGCGCCAGCAGCCAAGAAATTGGTGAAGCTTTCTTT. Translating it yields CASSQEIGEAFF.

This clonotype appeared a few times. The gene calls are TRBV29-1 and TRBJ1-1; 7 positions agree with TRBD1. The CDR3 loop spans 15 amino acids. Trimming took 5 bases from V and 2 from J; bases not matched to a gene: 11. Germline CDR1 reads SQVTM; CDR2 reads ANQGSEA. CDR3 sequence reads: CSVLPRTGVNTEAFF. CDR3 coding DNA: TGCAGCGTTTTACCCCGGACAGGCGTAAACACTGAAGCTTTCTTT.

The chain employs TRBV11-2 and TRBJ2-3, with D unclear. This CDR3 is 17 amino acids long. Germline V gene lookup returns CDR1 SGHAT and CDR2 FQNNGV. Trimming removed 5 bases at V and 0 bases at J, with 18 bases between. The CDR3 sequence is CASSPALGGPSTDTQYF. In DNA form, the CDR3 reads TGTGCCAGCAGCCCGGCCCTAGGCGGCCCAAGCACAGATACGCAGTATTTT. The full variable domain, in which reference TRBV11-2 and TRBJ2-3 provide the parts outside the CDR3, is EAGVAQSPRYKIIEKRQSVAFWCNPISGHATLYWYQQILGQGPKLLIQFQNNGVVDDSQLPKDRFSAERLKGVDSTLKIQPAKLEDSAVYLCASSPALGGPSTDTQYFGPGTRLTVL.

The chain uses TRBV7-7 and TRBJ2-2, with D possibly TRBD1 on 5 matching bases. Germline V gene lookup returns CDR1 SSHAT and CDR2 FNYEAQ (reference sequence). The CDR3 has 15 amino acids. With 1 base removed from V and 5 bases from J, the gap between germline ends came to 11 bases. This CDR3 is CASSLGGPRTGELFF. In DNA, the CDR3 is TGTGCCAGCAGCTTAGGGGGCCCTAGGACCGGGGAGCTGTTTTTT. The full variable domain, in which reference TRBV7-7 and TRBJ2-2 provide the parts outside the CDR3, is GAGVSQSPRYKVTKRGQDVTLRCDPISSHATLYWYQQALGQGPEFLTYFNYEAQPDKSGLPSDRFSAERPEGSISTLTIQRTEQRDSAMYRCASSLGGPRTGELFFGEGSRLTVL.

This chain connects TRBV12-3 or TRBV12-4 to TRBJ2-5; D is unresolved. Deletions cut 5 bases from V and 5 bases from J, with 12 bases between. CDR3 length equals 13 residues. DNA for the CDR3: TGTGCCAGCAGTGGTCTCGGCCGGGAGACCCAGTACTTC. It codes for CASSGLGRETQYF.

The genes are TRBV5-1 and TRBJ2-7; D gene uncertain. Trimming shortened V by 0 bases and J by 3 bases, and 13 bases separated the two germline ends. The germline CDR1 and CDR2 sequences are SGHRS and YFSETQ. CDR3 length: 15 residues. This CDR3 reads CASSLATATSYEQYF. CDR3 in DNA: TGCGCCAGCAGCTTGGCTACAGCGACGAGCTACGAGCAGTACTTC.

The chain has TRBV9 and TRBJ1-6; 8 bases match TRBD1. CDR3 length: 16 residues. Losses at the gene ends were 0 bases for V and 6 bases for J; bases not matched to a gene: 5. Looked up from germline, CDR1 is SGDLS and CDR2 is YYNGEE. CDR3 sequence (DNA): TGTGCCAGCAGCGTAGAATATGGACAGGGTAATTCACCCCTCCACTTT. It encodes CASSVEYGQGNSPLHF.

The gene calls are TRBV4-1 and TRBJ1-2; D perhaps matches TRBD1 (6 bases). There are 16 residues in the CDR3. The ends were cut back, 3 bases at V and 4 bases at J, with 18 bases in the middle. The V gene's germline CDR1 is MGHRA and CDR2 YSYEKL. This CDR3 is CASSHLPLTGTYGYTF. The CDR3 DNA follows: TGCGCCAGCAGCCACCTACCACTTACAGGGACCTATGGCTACACCTTC.